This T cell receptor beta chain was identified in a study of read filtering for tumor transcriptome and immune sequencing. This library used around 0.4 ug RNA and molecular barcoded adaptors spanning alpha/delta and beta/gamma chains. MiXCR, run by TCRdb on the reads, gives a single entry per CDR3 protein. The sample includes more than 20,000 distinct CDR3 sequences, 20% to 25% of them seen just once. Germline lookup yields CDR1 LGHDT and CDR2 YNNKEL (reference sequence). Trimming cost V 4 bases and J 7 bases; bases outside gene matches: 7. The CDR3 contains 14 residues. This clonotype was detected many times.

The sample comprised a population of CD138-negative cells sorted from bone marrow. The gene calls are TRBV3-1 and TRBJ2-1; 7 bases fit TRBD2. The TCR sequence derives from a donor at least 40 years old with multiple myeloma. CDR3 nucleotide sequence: TGTGCCAGCAGCCCGTCAGCGGGGAGGAATGAGCAGTTCTTC. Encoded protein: CASSPSAGRNEQFF.